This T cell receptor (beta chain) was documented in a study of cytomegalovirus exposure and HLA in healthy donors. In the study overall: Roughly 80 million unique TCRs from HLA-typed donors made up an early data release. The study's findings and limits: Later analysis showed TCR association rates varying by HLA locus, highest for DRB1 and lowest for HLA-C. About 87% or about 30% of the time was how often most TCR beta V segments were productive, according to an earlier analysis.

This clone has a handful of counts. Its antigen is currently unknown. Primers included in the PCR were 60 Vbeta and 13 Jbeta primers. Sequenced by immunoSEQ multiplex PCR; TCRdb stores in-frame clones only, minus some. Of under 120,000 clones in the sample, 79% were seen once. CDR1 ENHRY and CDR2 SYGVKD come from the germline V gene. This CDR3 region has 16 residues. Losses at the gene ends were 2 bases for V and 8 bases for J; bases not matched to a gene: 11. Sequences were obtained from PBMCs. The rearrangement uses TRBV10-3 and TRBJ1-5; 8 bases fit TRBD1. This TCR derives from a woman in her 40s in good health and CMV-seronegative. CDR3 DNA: TGTGCCATCAGTGAGGACGACCGGACAGGGAGAGAGCCCCAGCATTTT. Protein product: CAISEDDRTGREPQHF.